A single sample gave rise to the 28 T cell receptor beta chains below, sequenced in a study of cytomegalovirus exposure and HLA in healthy donors. The PCR used 60 Vbeta and 13 Jbeta primers. Assay: immunoSEQ multiplex PCR; the TCRdb copy retains only in-frame clones and omits some. In all, the sample yields tens of thousands of clones. What was sequenced was PBMCs. The receptors stem from a woman aged 30 to 39 in good health and CMV-seropositive.

The V gene is TRBV5-1, the J gene TRBJ2-6, with a tentative D call TRBD1 (8 bases). The CDR3 extends over 17 amino acids. Trimming removed 2 bases at V and 2 bases at J, with 14 bases between. The germline V gene has CDR1 SGHRS and CDR2 YFSETQ. As DNA, the CDR3 is TGCGCCAGCAGCTTACGGACAGGGAGGGCTGGGGCCAACGTCCTGACTTTC. Residues: CASSLRTGRAGANVLTF. The whole variable domain, filled in from reference TRBV5-1 and TRBJ2-6, reads KAGVTQTPRYLIKTRGQQVTLSCSPISGHRSVSWYQQTPGQGLQFLFEYFSETQRNKGNFPGRFSGRQFSNSRSEMNVSTLELGDSALYLCASSLRTGRAGANVLTFGAGSRLTVL.

This chain uses TRBV20-1 with TRBJ1-2, with 8 bases fitting TRBD1. With 8 bases clipped from V and 8 bases from J, the junction kept 7 bases outside the gene matches. The V gene's germline CDR1 is DFQATT and CDR2 SNEGSKA (reference sequence). This CDR3 region has 11 residues. The CDR3 DNA follows: TGCAGTATATATTCAGGGGGCGGCTACACCTTC. Amino acid sequence: CSIYSGGGYTF.

V and J are TRBV30 and TRBJ2-3, with 12 bases identical to TRBD2. The CDR3 spans 18 residues. With 0 bases clipped from V and 2 bases from J, the junction kept 9 bases outside the gene matches. Germline CDR1 and CDR2: GTSNPN and SVGIG (reference sequence). The DNA of the CDR3 is TGTGCCTGGAGTGTCTCCCCTCTAGCGGGAGGGTCCACAGATACGCAGTATTTT. Translated, it gives CAWSVSPLAGGSTDTQYF.

The gene calls are TRBV9 and TRBJ2-1, with TRBD1 matching over 7 bases. The CDR3 is 15 residues long. V gave up 4 bases and J gave up 1 base; unmatched junction bases: 5. CDR1 is SGDLS, CDR2 YYNGEE, per germline. The CDR3 nucleotides are TGTGCCAGCAGCCCTACAGGGGTATCCTACAATGAGCAGTTCTTC. Translated, it gives CASSPTGVSYNEQFF.

V is TRBV28 and J is TRBJ2-2; a weak D match, TRBD1 (7 bases). The CDR3 is 16 amino acids. Germline V gene sequence: CDR1 MDHEN, CDR2 SYDVKM. V shed 5 bases and J shed 10 bases, with 23 bases lying between them. Here the CDR3 reads CASSPMRDRSRSELFF. Written as DNA, the CDR3 is TGTGCCAGCAGTCCTATGCGGGACAGATCCCGCTCGGAGCTGTTTTTT.

This chain uses TRBV7-9 with TRBJ2-4; TRBD2 agrees at 7 bases. CDR3 length: 11 residues. Per germline, CDR1 SEHNR and CDR2 FQNEAQ (reference sequence). Unmatched junction bases numbered 1, after V lost 8 bases and J lost 6 bases. CDR3 region: CASGGGNIQYF. In nucleotides, the CDR3 is TGTGCCAGCGGGGGGGGAAACATTCAGTACTTC.

Notes on this clone: One junction end does not reproduce the germline sequence, and a read error may be involved. The chain combines TRBV5-6 with TRBJ2-7; D unresolved. This CDR3 has 12 residues. The germline gives CDR1 SGHDT, CDR2 YYEEEE. The DNA for the CDR3 is TGTGCCAGCAGCTTGGGTTACTACGAGCAGTCCTTC. Translation gives CASSLGYYEQSF.

This sequence joins TRBV6-1 and TRBJ1-4, with 8 positions matching TRBD1. The CDR3 sequence is 14 residues long. In germline, CDR1 is MNHNS, CDR2 SASEGT. V lost 5 bases and J lost 3; bases outside the gene matches: 2. The CDR3 loop reads CASSWDRSNEKLFF. The CDR3 DNA sequence: TGTGCCAGCAGTTGGGACAGGTCTAATGAAAAACTGTTTTTT.

The chain is built from TRBV30 and TRBJ2-7, with 8 bases that match TRBD2. Germline loops: CDR1 GTSNPN, CDR2 SVGIG (reference sequence). V lost 0 bases to trimming and J lost 7 bases; unmatched junction nucleotides: 5. This CDR3 has 13 residues. CDR3 protein: CAWSVAREGEQYF. The CDR3 DNA reads TGTGCCTGGAGTGTGGCCCGGGAGGGGGAGCAGTACTTC.

The chain combines TRBV5-1 with TRBJ2-7; tentative D call: TRBD2 (5 bases). V was pared by 4 bases and J by 4 bases, with 9 bases between. Germline CDR1 and CDR2: SGHRS and YFSETQ. The CDR3 sequence is 12 residues long. The CDR3 coding sequence is TGCGCCAGCAGCCAGGACTTATACGAGCAGTACTTC. Protein: CASSQDLYEQYF.

This chain joins TRBV28 and TRBJ2-1, with D possibly TRBD2 on 5 matching bases. This CDR3 contains 15 residues. CDR1 and CDR2 from the germline V gene are MDHEN and SYDVKM. Trimming pared 5 bases from V and 5 bases from J, leaving 16 bases between. The CDR3 here is CASSPPRGSDNEQFF. CDR3 sequence (DNA): TGTGCCAGCAGTCCCCCTCGAGGGAGTGACAATGAGCAGTTCTTC. Supplemented by reference TRBV28 and TRBJ2-1, the full variable domain reads DVKVTQSSRYLVKRTGEKVFLECVQDMDHENMFWYRQDPGLGLRLIYFSYDVKMKEKGDIPEGYSVSREKKERFSLILESASTNQTSMYLCASSPPRGSDNEQFFGPGTRLTVL.

The CDR3 region has the DNA TGTGCCAGCAGTTTAGGGACAGGGGAAGTCTACGAGCAGTACTTC. It translates to CASSLGTGEVYEQYF. This chain links TRBV27 with TRBJ2-7; 10 bases agree with TRBD1. The CDR3 runs 15 residues. Germline V gives CDR1 MNHEY, CDR2 SMNVEV (reference sequence). J lost 3 bases, V lost 2 bases, and 4 bases had no gene match.

This CDR3 is CASSERNTGELFF. CDR3 coding DNA: TGCGCCAGCAGCGAGCGTAACACCGGGGAGCTGTTTTTT. The V gene is TRBV4-1, the J gene TRBJ2-2; no clear D gene. Germline lookup yields CDR1 MGHRA and CDR2 YSYEKL. CDR3 length equals 13 residues. Deletions cut 5 bases from V and 2 bases from J, with 6 bases between.

This chain links TRBV7-3 with TRBJ2-3; D uncertain. V lost 1 base and J 6 bases, leaving 11 bases between the germline ends. Germline CDR1 SGHTA, CDR2 FQGTGA. The CDR3 is 14 amino acids. The CDR3 DNA is TGTGCCAGCAGCTTAAGTCCGGAAGCGGATACGCAGTATTTT. It specifies CASSLSPEADTQYF.

The rearrangement links TRBV6-1 to TRBJ2-7; TRBD1 matches 7 bases. Germline CDR1 MNHNS, CDR2 SASEGT. The CDR3 is 14 amino acids. After removal of 3 bases from V and 0 bases from J, the junction contained 2 bases not matched to a gene. This CDR3 reads CASSDTGDSYEQYF. CDR3 coding DNA: TGTGCCAGCAGTGACACAGGGGACTCCTACGAGCAGTACTTC.

With respect to this clone: The same CDR3 also results from other DNA sequences found in this sample. The chain uses TRBV5-1 and TRBJ1-2, with a tentative D call TRBD1 (5 bases). V dropped 2 bases and J dropped 4 bases, with 9 bases sitting between them. CDR3 size: 13 residues. The V gene's germline CDR1 is SGHRS and CDR2 YFSETQ. CDR3 DNA: TGCGCCAGCAGCTTTCAGGGAGGCTATGGCTACACCTTC. This translates into CASSFQGGYGYTF.

The chain links TRBV7-3 to TRBJ1-3; D gene unclear. The CDR3 sequence is 14 residues long. The germline V and J ends were trimmed by 5 bases and 2 bases, with 10 bases remaining between them. The germline V gene encodes CDR1 SGHTA and CDR2 FQGTGA. The CDR3, as DNA: TGTGCCAGCAGCCCTTCTGGAGCTGGAAACACCATATATTTT. Protein sequence: CASSPSGAGNTIYF.

This rearrangement joins TRBV19 to TRBJ2-3, with 8 bases identical to TRBD2. V gave up 3 bases and J gave up 6 bases; unmatched junction bases: 11. The CDR3 totals 16 residues. Germline V gene sequence: CDR1 LNHDA, CDR2 SQIVND (reference sequence). The CDR3 nucleotides read TGTGCCAGTAGTATCGGAGCGGGAGATGGGCAGGATACGCAGTATTTT. The encoded protein is CASSIGAGDGQDTQYF.

The chain is built from TRBV28 and TRBJ2-1; tentatively, D is TRBD2 (5 bases). The CDR3 runs 13 residues. V was trimmed by 5 bases and J by 9 bases, leaving 14 bases between them. The germline gives CDR1 MDHEN, CDR2 SYDVKM. The CDR3 loop is CASSRVRGFEQFF. Written as DNA, the CDR3 is TGTGCCAGCAGTCGGGTCCGGGGTTTTGAGCAGTTCTTC. Combining the CDR3 with reference TRBV28 and TRBJ2-1 gives the whole variable domain DVKVTQSSRYLVKRTGEKVFLECVQDMDHENMFWYRQDPGLGLRLIYFSYDVKMKEKGDIPEGYSVSREKKERFSLILESASTNQTSMYLCASSRVRGFEQFFGPGTRLTVL.

The chain recombines TRBV6-1 with TRBJ1-2, with TRBD1 as a possible D gene (6 bases). The length of the CDR3 is 15 residues. Germline CDR1 MNHNS, CDR2 SASEGT. V lost 2 bases, J lost 4 bases, and 14 bases lay in between. This CDR3 reads CASSEPYRVGYGYTF. The DNA for the CDR3 is TGTGCCAGCAGTGAACCCTACAGGGTCGGCTATGGCTACACCTTC.

The J gene is TRBJ1-1, the V gene TRBV10-1; tentatively, D is TRBD1 (5 bases). CDR1 WNHNN and CDR2 SYGVQD come from the germline V gene (reference sequence). The V gene lost 8 bases and the J gene lost 8 bases, with 15 bases spanning the gap. CDR3 length: 12 residues. CDR3 amino acids: CASRQGKGEAFF. The CDR3 DNA follows: TGCGCCAGCCGTCAGGGTAAAGGGGAAGCTTTCTTT.

The chain recombines TRBV4-2 with TRBJ1-2; TRBD1 is a possible D gene (6 bases). Germline V lookup: CDR1 LGHNA, CDR2 YNFKEQ. There are 17 residues in the CDR3. The V gene lost 0 bases and the J gene lost 5 bases, with 19 bases spanning the gap. DNA of the CDR3: TGTGCCAGCAGCCAAGAAGAAGGCTCGACAGGAGCTTATGGCTACACCTTC. Protein: CASSQEEGSTGAYGYTF.

V is TRBV30 and J is TRBJ1-6, with unresolved D. This CDR3 has 17 residues. V lost 3 bases and J lost 0, with 15 bases in between. CDR1 and CDR2 (germline): GTSNPN, SVGIG (reference sequence). CDR3 sequence (DNA): TGTGCCTGGAGCCGGGCTCCTCGGGACTCCTATAATTCACCCCTCCACTTT. Translated: CAWSRAPRDSYNSPLHF.

The chain links TRBV25-1 to TRBJ2-7; 13 positions match TRBD2. The V and J ends lost 3 bases and 6 bases, in that order; junction bases with no gene match: 5. CDR1 and CDR2 from the germline V gene are MGHDK and SYGVNS. This CDR3 is 15 amino acids long. The CDR3 nucleotides read TGTGCCAGCAGTGAGGGGACTAGCGGGAAGACCGAGCAGTACTTC. As protein: CASSEGTSGKTEQYF.

CDR3 sequence reads: CASNREGRNYGYTF. The CDR3 bases are TGCGCCAGCAACAGAGAGGGTCGGAACTATGGCTACACCTTC. The V call is TRBV5-1, the J call TRBJ1-2; D not certain. The ends were cut back, 6 bases at V and 2 bases at J, with 14 bases in the middle. CDR3 size: 14 residues. Germline V gene sequence: CDR1 SGHRS, CDR2 YFSETQ.

This sequence joins TRBV2 and TRBJ2-7; 7 bases agree with TRBD2. CDR3 length: 14 amino acids. Trimming took 3 bases from V and 2 from J; bases not matched to a gene: 4. The V gene's germline CDR1 is SNHLY and CDR2 FYNNEI. The chain's CDR3 is CASSDQRGTYEQYF. The CDR3 nucleotides read TGTGCCAGCAGTGATCAGCGGGGCACCTACGAGCAGTACTTC.

V usage is TRBV5-4 and J usage is TRBJ2-5; D is perhaps TRBD1 (5 bases). V was trimmed by 4 bases and J by 5 bases, leaving 6 bases between them. Germline CDR1 reads SGHNT; CDR2 reads YYREEE (reference sequence). The CDR3 is 11 residues long. CDR3 DNA: TGTGCCAGCAGCCACAGGGAGACCCAGTACTTC. It is translated as CASSHRETQYF.

The chain carries TRBV29-1 and TRBJ2-5; D call uncertain. This CDR3 contains 13 residues. Germline V CDR1 and CDR2: SQVTM, ANQGSEA. The V end was cut by 5 bases, the J end by 1 base, with 11 bases between. In nucleotides, the CDR3 is TGCAGCGTTTCCCAAGCCGCCCAAGAGACCCAGTACTTC. The encoded protein is CSVSQAAQETQYF. Looking up the rest from reference TRBV29-1 and TRBJ2-5 gives the full variable domain: SAVISQKPSRDICQRGTSLTIQCQVDSQVTMMFWYRQQPGQSLTLIATANQGSEATYESGFVIDKFPISRPNLTFSTLTVSNMSPEDSSIYLCSVSQAAQETQYFGPGTRLLVL.